Listed below are T cell receptor beta chains from one sample, sequenced in a study of blood T cell repertoires in COVID-19. Profiled with immunoSEQ multiplex PCR; TCRdb holds only in-frame clones, not every one. The sample consists of about 160,000 clones, roughly 80% of them appearing once. The sequenced sample was peripheral blood. Receptors originate from a man in his 60s with acute or convalescent COVID-19. Each CDR3 is given with its conserved first and last residue. The D gene is left open where the match is weak. Clone size is not always given. Where it is, it says once, few, many or a class for expanded clones.

TRBV24-1,.,.,TRBJ2-1,TGTGCCACCAGTGCGTACGGCTACAATGAGCAGTTCTTC,CATSAYGYNEQFF
TRBV11-3,TRBD1,.,TRBJ2-1,TGTGCCAGCAGCACCACAGGCTGGACAGGGGACAATGAGCAGTTCTTC,CASSTTGWTGDNEQFF
TRBV7-2,TRBD1,.,TRBJ2-7,TGTGCCAGCAGCTTAGGAGGGACAGGGGAGAGGGAGCAGTACTTC,CASSLGGTGEREQYF
TRBV3-1/TRBV3-2,.,.,TRBJ1-4,TGTGCCAGCAGCCAAGGCCGTGGACAGTTCGATGTCGCAACTAATGAAAAACTGTTTTTT,CASSQGRGQFDVATNEKLFF
TRBV6-5,.,.,TRBJ1-1,TGTGCCAGCCGAAAAACAGGGAACACTGAAGCTTTCTTT,CASRKTGNTEAFF
TRBV25-1,.,.,TRBJ2-1,TGTGCCAGCGGGGCAGGGGCAACCTACAATGAGCAGTTCTTC,CASGAGATYNEQFF
TRBV28,TRBD1,.,TRBJ2-7,TGTGCCAGCAGTTCAGCCGGGACAGGGGATTACGAGCAGTACTTC,CASSSAGTGDYEQYF
TRBV7-3,TRBD2,.,TRBJ2-3,TGTGCCAGCAGCCCCGTTAGCGGGGGGGCTGATACGCAGTATTTT,CASSPVSGGADTQYF
TRBV10-2,TRBD2,.,TRBJ2-3,TGCGCCAGCAGTGAATTCCTAGCGGGGGGCCACACAGATACGCAGTATTTT,CASSEFLAGGHTDTQYF
TRBV10-3,.,.,TRBJ2-2,TGTGCCATCAGTGCCCCAGTTGCGAACACCGGGGAGCTGTTTTTT,CAISAPVANTGELFF
TRBV4-3,.,.,TRBJ1-2,TGCGCCAGCAGCCCTAACGGGGTTAACTATGGCTACACCTTC,CASSPNGVNYGYTF
TRBV6-4,TRBD1,.,TRBJ1-5,TGTGCCAGCAGTGGGAGACAGGGGGGTCAGCCCCAGCATTTT,CASSGRQGGQPQHF
TRBV6-2/TRBV6-3,.,.,TRBJ1-6,TGTGCCAGCAGTATCGGGGGCTATAATTCACCCCTCCACTTT,CASSIGGYNSPLHF
TRBV5-6,.,.,TRBJ1-1,TGTGCCAGCAGCTTGGACAGGATGAACACTGAAGCTTTCTTT,CASSLDRMNTEAFF
TRBV9,.,few,TRBJ2-1,TGTGCCAGCAGCATAGGTGACAGGCCCTACAATGAGCAGTTCTTC,CASSIGDRPYNEQFF
TRBV2,.,.,TRBJ1-2,TGTGCCAGCAGATCCAACAGGAGAGACAACTATGGCTACACCTTC,CASRSNRRDNYGYTF
TRBV5-1,.,.,TRBJ2-3,TGCGCCAGCAGCTTGAACAGGGCCCTGCGCACAGATACGCAGTATTTT,CASSLNRALRTDTQYF
TRBV30,.,.,TRBJ2-3,TGTGCCTGGAATACAGGGACAGATACGCAGTATTTT,CAWNTGTDTQYF
TRBV18,.,.,TRBJ1-6,TGTGCCAGCTCATCCTCGAGGAATTCACCCCTCCACTTT,CASSSSRNSPLHF
TRBV27,.,.,TRBJ1-1,TGTGCCAGCAGTTTTGGGGCAGGAGACTTTGAAGCTTTCTTT,CASSFGAGDFEAFF
TRBV29-1,.,once,TRBJ1-1,TGCAGCGTTGAAGGTGCAGGGACTGAAGCTTTCTTT,CSVEGAGTEAFF
TRBV6-5,.,.,TRBJ1-5,TGTGCCAGCAGAATCACAGGGAATAGCAATCAGCCCCAGCATTTT,CASRITGNSNQPQHF
TRBV5-6,TRBD1,.,TRBJ1-1,TGTGCCAGCAGCTACGAGGACAGGGAAGCTTTCTTT,CASSYEDREAFF
TRBV7-3,TRBD2,.,TRBJ2-3,TGTGCCAGCAGCGAAACGGGACTAGCGGGGACGGATACGCAGTATTTT,CASSETGLAGTDTQYF
TRBV7-2,.,.,TRBJ2-7,TGTGCCAGCAGCTTAGATAGGACATCCTACGAGCAGTACTTC,CASSLDRTSYEQYF
TRBV18,.,.,TRBJ2-2,TGTGCCAGCTCACCATTTTCCGACCCAGGTTCGAACACCGGGGAGCTGTTTTTT,CASSPFSDPGSNTGELFF
TRBV20-1,TRBD2,.,TRBJ2-7,TGCAGTGCTAGTGCTAGCGGGGAATCCTACGAGCAGTACTTC,CSASASGESYEQYF
TRBV6-5,.,.,TRBJ2-7,TGTGCCAGCAGTCCTGGACTCTACGAGCAGTACTTC,CASSPGLYEQYF
TRBV29-1,.,few,TRBJ2-7,TGCAGCGTTGAAAAGGTCGGCAGGGGATACGAGCAGTACTTC,CSVEKVGRGYEQYF
TRBV10-3,.,.,TRBJ1-1,TGTGCCATCAGTGACAGATCGAACACTGAAGCTTTCTTT,CAISDRSNTEAFF
TRBV2,.,few,TRBJ2-2,TGTGCCAGCAGTGAATGGGGGGTAGGGAACACCGGGGAGCTGTTTTTT,CASSEWGVGNTGELFF
TRBV28,TRBD1,.,TRBJ1-1,TGTGCCAGTAACTCGGGACAGGCTATTAACACTGAAGCTTTCTTT,CASNSGQAINTEAFF
TRBV6-6,.,.,TRBJ1-1,TGTGCCACCTCGACTCTACCGAACACTGAAGCTTTCTTT,CATSTLPNTEAFF
TRBV7-8,TRBD2,.,TRBJ2-3,TGTGCCAGCAGCTCCACCCGGACTAGCGGGGGCAACACAGATACGCAGTATTTT,CASSSTRTSGGNTDTQYF
TRBV3-1/TRBV3-2,.,.,TRBJ1-1,TGTGCCAGCAGCCAGGTCACAGGGTTTACTGAAGCTTTCTTT,CASSQVTGFTEAFF
TRBV7-2,.,.,TRBJ2-7,TGTGCCAGCAGCCTAGGGGGGCGAGAGCAGTACTTC,CASSLGGREQYF
TRBV7-3,TRBD1,.,TRBJ2-2,TGTGCCAGCAGCAAAGACAGGGCCAACACCGGGGAGCTGTTTTTT,CASSKDRANTGELFF
TRBV19,TRBD1,.,TRBJ2-7,TGTGCCAGTAGAGACCCGGGACAGCAAGCCTACGAGCAGTACTTC,CASRDPGQQAYEQYF
TRBV10-3,TRBD1,.,TRBJ1-5,TGTGCCATCAGTGAGCACAGGGGGCATCAGCCCCAGCATTTT,CAISEHRGHQPQHF
TRBV4-2,TRBD2,.,TRBJ2-1,TGTGCCAGCAGCCAGTTAGCGGGGGCCGAGGATGAAGAGCAGTTCTTC,CASSQLAGAEDEEQFF
TRBV3-1/TRBV3-2,TRBD1,.,TRBJ1-2,TGTGCCAGCAGGGACCCAGGGGGCTCGGATGGCTACACCTTC,CASRDPGGSDGYTF
TRBV5-1,.,few,TRBJ1-1,TGCGCCAGCAGCGTTACAGCCAACACTGAAGCTTTCTTT,CASSVTANTEAFF
TRBV14,.,.,TRBJ2-1,TGTGCCAGCAGCCCTAGGGGTTACGTGCAGTTCTTC,CASSPRGYVQFF
TRBV5-1,TRBD1,few,TRBJ1-3,TGCGCCAGCAGCCCGGGACAGGGTGGAAACACCATATATTTT,CASSPGQGGNTIYF
TRBV19,.,.,TRBJ1-3,TGTGCCAGTAGTCCACAGAGCTCTGGAAACACCATATATTTT,CASSPQSSGNTIYF
TRBV2,TRBD1,.,TRBJ1-2,TGTGCCAGCACCGGGACAGAAACCTATGGCTACACCTTC,CASTGTETYGYTF
TRBV5-8,TRBD1,few,TRBJ1-2,TGTGCCAGCAGCTACGACCGGGACAGGGGGCGTGTTGGCTACACCTTC,CASSYDRDRGRVGYTF
TRBV4-2,TRBD1,.,TRBJ2-2,TGTGCCAGCAGCCAGACAGGGACGCACATTTCCGGGGAGCTGTTTTTT,CASSQTGTHISGELFF
TRBV4-2,.,.,TRBJ1-2,TGTGCCAGCAGCCATCGCAAGACTTCTAACTATGGCTACACCTTC,CASSHRKTSNYGYTF
TRBV4-3,TRBD2,.,TRBJ2-2,TGCGCCAGCAAGGAGCGGGGGGGTGCCGGGGAGCTGTTTTTT,CASKERGGAGELFF
TRBV15,.,few,TRBJ2-5,TGTGCCACCAGCGAACTACGGGGGGCGGAGACCCAGTACTTC,CATSELRGAETQYF
TRBV5-4,.,.,TRBJ2-7,TGTGCCAGCAGCTTGGAAGGGGGGGCCTCCTACGAGCAGTACTTC,CASSLEGGASYEQYF
TRBV14,.,.,TRBJ1-1,TGTGCCAGCAGCCAAGAACCAGGGTCCATGAACACTGAAGCTTTCTTT,CASSQEPGSMNTEAFF
TRBV7-6,TRBD1,once,TRBJ2-7,TGTGCCAGCAGCCAAGGGGGGACAGGCTACTACGAGCAGTACTTC,CASSQGGTGYYEQYF
TRBV10-2,.,.,TRBJ2-1,TGCGCCAGCAGTGGGGAGGAGGGACGCTACAATGAGCAGTTCTTC,CASSGEEGRYNEQFF
TRBV19,.,.,TRBJ2-7,TGTGCCAGTAGAAAGGACAGCGCCTACGAGCAGTACTTC,CASRKDSAYEQYF
TRBV5-6,.,.,TRBJ2-1,TGTGCCAGCAGCGGGGGCCGTTACAATGAGCAGTTCTTC,CASSGGRYNEQFF
TRBV3-1/TRBV3-2,.,.,TRBJ2-7,TGTGCCAGCAGCCAAGACCCCCTCCATTACTTAAGCTCCTACGAGCAGTACTTC,CASSQDPLHYLSSYEQYF
TRBV9,.,many,TRBJ1-4,TGTGCCAGCAGCGCCGGACAGTCGAAGAATGAAAAACTGTTTTTT,CASSAGQSKNEKLFF